A selection of T cell receptor beta chains follows, all from one sample in a study of T cell responses to AZD1222 COVID-19 vaccine. Libraries were prepared by immunoSEQ multiplex PCR; TCRdb keeps only in-frame clonotypes and omits some of them. The sample contains over 110,000 clones, roughly 92% of which appear only once. Here the sequenced sample was peripheral blood, taken on day 0 of AZD1222 vaccination. The origin of the receptors is an adult in good health. The CDR3 runs from the conserved cysteine through the conserved F or W. The order of the fields is D gene, clone size, J gene, V gene, CDR3 DNA, CDR3 protein. A D gene is named only where the DNA matches it firmly. The size field is filled for only some rows; it gives once, few, many or a size class.

TRBD2 | few | TRBJ2-1 | TRBV3-1/TRBV3-2 | TGTGCCAGCAGCCAGGCCCGGACTAGCGGGGACAATGAGCAGTTCTTC | CASSQARTSGDNEQFF
. | . | TRBJ1-2 | TRBV5-4 | TGTGCCAGCAGCTGGAGGGCCTCACTGGAAAACTATGGCTACACCTTC | CASSWRASLENYGYTF
. | . | TRBJ1-1 | TRBV6-1 | TGTGCCAGCAGTGAACTCCAGCACAGAAACACTGAAGCTTTCTTT | CASSELQHRNTEAFF
TRBD2 | . | TRBJ2-7 | TRBV6-2/TRBV6-3 | TGTGCCAGCAGCGTCACTAGCGGGAGCTACGAGCAGTACTTC | CASSVTSGSYEQYF
TRBD1 | . | TRBJ1-1 | TRBV6-5 | TGTGCCACCGGACAGGAGCACACTGAAGCTTTCTTT | CATGQEHTEAFF
. | . | TRBJ1-2 | TRBV6-1 | TGTGCCAGCAGTGAAGGGGAAGGCAGGGCCTATGGCTACACCTTC | CASSEGEGRAYGYTF
. | . | TRBJ1-5 | TRBV6-5 | TGTGCAGTAAGAGGGGCCGACTACAATCAGCCCCAGCATTTT | CAVRGADYNQPQHF
. | . | TRBJ2-1 | TRBV10-2 | TGCGCCAGCACCCCACTAAAGAAAGGTGAGCAGTTCTTC | CASTPLKKGEQFF
TRBD2 | . | TRBJ2-5 | TRBV5-5 | TGTGCCAGCAGCCGACTAGCGGGAGGGCTCGGAGAGACCCAGTACTTC | CASSRLAGGLGETQYF
TRBD2 | . | TRBJ2-7 | TRBV7-8 | TGTGCCAGCGGGACTAGCGGGAACGAGCAGTACTTC | CASGTSGNEQYF
. | once | TRBJ2-7 | TRBV10-1 | TGCGCCAGCAGTGAGGGAAGAGGACCCTACGAGCAGTACTTC | CASSEGRGPYEQYF
. | . | TRBJ2-3 | TRBV7-9 | TGTGCCAGCAGCTTGGACATGACAGATACGCAGTATTTT | CASSLDMTDTQYF
TRBD2 | . | TRBJ2-3 | TRBV10-1 | TGCGCCAGCAGTTTGCGGGGGTCGGTACGAGATACGCAGTATTTT | CASSLRGSVRDTQYF
. | . | TRBJ1-1 | TRBV29-1 | TGCAGCGTCCGCGGACAGCGTATGAACACTGAAGCTTTCTTT | CSVRGQRMNTEAFF
. | few | TRBJ2-3 | TRBV5-4 | TGTGCCAGCAGCCCTAACACAGATACGCAGTATTTT | CASSPNTDTQYF
TRBD2 | . | TRBJ2-7 | TRBV6-2/TRBV6-3 | TGTGCCAGCAGTTACGCGGGGGGGTACGAGCAGTACTTC | CASSYAGGYEQYF
. | . | TRBJ2-1 | TRBV6-1 | TGTGCCAGCAGTGAAGCATCCTGGGGGAATGAGCAGTTCTTC | CASSEASWGNEQFF
. | . | TRBJ1-2 | TRBV15 | TGTGCCACCAGCAGAGATCAGGAAGTTGGCTACACCTTC | CATSRDQEVGYTF
TRBD1 | . | TRBJ1-3 | TRBV5-1 | TGCGCCAGCAGCCTCAGAACAGGGGTCCTCTCTGGAAACACCATATATTTT | CASSLRTGVLSGNTIYF
TRBD1 | . | TRBJ2-6 | TRBV6-5 | TGTGCCAGCAGTTATTCCGGGACAGGCTACGACGTCCTGACTTTC | CASSYSGTGYDVLTF
. | . | TRBJ1-2 | TRBV12-3/TRBV12-4 | TGTGCCAGCAGTTTGAGAGGGTTCTATGGCTACACCTTC | CASSLRGFYGYTF
. | . | TRBJ1-3 | TRBV28 | TGTGCCAGCTACTCAAAAGGAGATGGAAACACCATATATTTT | CASYSKGDGNTIYF
. | . | TRBJ1-5 | TRBV28 | TGTGCCAGCAGTTCGACAGTTTATAGCAATCAGCCCCAGCATTTT | CASSSTVYSNQPQHF